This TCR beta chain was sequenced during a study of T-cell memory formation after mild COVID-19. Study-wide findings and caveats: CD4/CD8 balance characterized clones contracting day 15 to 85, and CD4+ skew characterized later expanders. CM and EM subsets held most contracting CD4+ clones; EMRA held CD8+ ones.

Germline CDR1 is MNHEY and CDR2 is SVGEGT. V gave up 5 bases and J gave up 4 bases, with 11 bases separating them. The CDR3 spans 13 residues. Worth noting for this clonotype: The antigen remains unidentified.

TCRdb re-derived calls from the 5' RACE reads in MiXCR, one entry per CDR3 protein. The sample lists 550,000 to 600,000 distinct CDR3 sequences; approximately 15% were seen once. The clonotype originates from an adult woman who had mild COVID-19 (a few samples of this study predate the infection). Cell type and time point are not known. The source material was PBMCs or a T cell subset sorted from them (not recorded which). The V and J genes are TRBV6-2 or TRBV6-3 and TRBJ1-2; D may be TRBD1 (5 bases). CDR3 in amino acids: CASSPGRTYGYTF. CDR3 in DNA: TGTGCCAGCAGTCCGGGACGCACCTATGGCTACACCTTC.